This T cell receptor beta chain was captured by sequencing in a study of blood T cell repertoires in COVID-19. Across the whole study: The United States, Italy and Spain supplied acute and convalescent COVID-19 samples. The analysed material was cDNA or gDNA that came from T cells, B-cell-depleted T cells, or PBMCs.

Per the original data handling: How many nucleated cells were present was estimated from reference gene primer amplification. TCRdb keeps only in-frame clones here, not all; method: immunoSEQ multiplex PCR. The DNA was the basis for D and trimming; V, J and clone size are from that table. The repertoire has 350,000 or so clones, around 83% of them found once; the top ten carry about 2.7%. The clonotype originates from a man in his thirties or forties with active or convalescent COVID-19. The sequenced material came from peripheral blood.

The chain's CDR3 is CASSADRGGHEQYF. The CDR3 DNA follows: TGTGCCAGTAGTGCGGACAGGGGAGGCCACGAGCAGTACTTC. The chain links TRBV19 to TRBJ2-7; 9 bases map to TRBD1. Germline CDR1 and CDR2: LNHDA and SQIVND (reference sequence). V was pared by 5 bases and J by 5 bases, with 7 bases of the junction left unmatched. This CDR3 is 14 amino acids long.